What follows are 30 T cell receptor beta chains derived from one specimen sequenced in a study of cytomegalovirus exposure and HLA in healthy donors. It was with 60 Vbeta and 13 Jbeta primers that the PCR ran. Repertoires were generated with immunoSEQ multiplex PCR, while TCRdb's copy carries only in-frame clones and drops some. Of 150,000 to 200,000 clones listed, approximately 67% were seen once; the top ten hold 2.5% to 3.5%. Sequenced sample: PBMCs. The receptors come from a man aged 40-55 years in good health and CMV-seronegative.

The chain recombines TRBV2 with TRBJ1-1, with a weak D call TRBD1 (5 bases). CDR1 and CDR2 (germline): SNHLY, FYNNEI. CDR3 length: 14 residues. V was shortened by 4 bases and J by 0 bases, with 9 bases between the two germline ends. The CDR3 region has the DNA TGTGCCAGCAGTGCCGACAGACTGAACACTGAAGCTTTCTTT. This translates into CASSADRLNTEAFF.

The V call is TRBV5-1, the J call TRBJ1-2; a weak D match, TRBD1 (6 bases). The V gene's germline CDR1 is SGHRS and CDR2 YFSETQ. V was trimmed by 0 bases and J by 6 bases, leaving 9 bases between them. The length of the CDR3 is 13 residues. In DNA form, the CDR3 reads TGCGCCAGCAGCTTGGGACAGGATGATGGCTACACCTTC. This codes for CASSLGQDDGYTF.

The chain has TRBV11-2 and TRBJ2-1; maybe TRBD2 (6 bases). The germline CDR1 and CDR2 sequences are SGHAT and FQNNGV. V lost 2 bases, J lost 5 bases, and 10 bases lay in between. The CDR3 extends over 14 amino acids. The CDR3 nucleotides are TGTGCCAGCAGCTTATCGGGGGTCCACAATGAGCAGTTCTTC. It is translated as CASSLSGVHNEQFF.

The chain links TRBV5-5 to TRBJ2-7, with D perhaps TRBD2 (6 bases). Germline values: CDR1 SGHKS, CDR2 YYEKEE (reference sequence). V was clipped by 4 bases and J by 3 bases, with 17 bases between them. This CDR3 is 15 amino acids long. CDR3: CASSPRREIVYEQYF. The CDR3 nucleotides are TGTGCCAGCAGCCCTCGCCGGGAGATTGTCTACGAGCAGTACTTC.

This clone was counted a few times. As DNA, the CDR3 is TGTGCCAGCAGCTCCCGTCCCGGGACAGGAATGAACACTGAAGCTTTCTTT. It codes for CASSSRPGTGMNTEAFF. V is TRBV7-9 and J is TRBJ1-1, with 8 bases identical to TRBD1. The CDR3 covers 17 residues. The germline V gene encodes CDR1 SEHNR and CDR2 FQNEAQ (reference sequence). V trimming: 4 bases; J trimming: 0 bases; junction bases outside the gene matches: 10.

The chain is built from TRBV5-1 and TRBJ2-3; tentative D call: TRBD2 (6 bases). With 4 bases removed from V and 1 base from J, the gap between germline ends came to 16 bases. The CDR3 covers 16 residues. Germline loops: CDR1 SGHRS, CDR2 YFSETQ. The CDR3 DNA follows: TGCGCCAGCAGCCCGGAGGGCCACAGCCGCACAGATACGCAGTATTTT. Amino acid sequence: CASSPEGHSRTDTQYF.

The chain uses TRBV30 and TRBJ2-5, with D maybe TRBD1 (5 bases). Trimming stripped 2 bases from V and 7 bases from J, with 5 bases between. The CDR3 has 10 amino acids. Looked up from germline, CDR1 is GTSNPN and CDR2 is SVGIG (reference sequence). The CDR3 spells CAWSQGTQYF. The CDR3 bases are TGTGCCTGGAGTCAGGGGACCCAGTACTTC.

The chain recombines TRBV5-6 with TRBJ1-5, with 7 bases that match TRBD1. Germline assignment: CDR1 SGHDT and CDR2 YYEEEE. The CDR3 consists of 15 residues. V was pared by 5 bases and J by 4 bases, with 9 bases of the junction left unmatched. CDR3 DNA: TGTGCCAGCAGTTTTAGCGACAGGGATAATCAGCCCCAGCATTTT. The encoded protein is CASSFSDRDNQPQHF.

The V call is TRBV6-5, the J call TRBJ1-6; tentative D call: TRBD1 (5 bases). V lost 0 bases and J 9 bases, leaving 12 bases between the germline ends. Germline lookup yields CDR1 MNHEY and CDR2 SVGAGI. This CDR3 spans 15 amino acids. The CDR3 is CASSYSNQGISPLHF. In DNA, the CDR3 is TGTGCCAGCAGTTACTCGAACCAGGGTATTTCACCCCTCCACTTT.

The CDR3 DNA is TGTGCCAGCAGCTCGAATACAGGGGGAGGTACCGGGGAGCTGTTTTTT. It codes for CASSSNTGGGTGELFF. The gene calls are TRBV7-6 and TRBJ2-2; 8 bases align to TRBD1. Germline assignment: CDR1 SGHVS and CDR2 FNYEAQ. CDR3 length: 16 amino acids. V gave up 4 bases and J gave up 5 bases; unmatched junction bases: 9.

The V and J genes are TRBV2 and TRBJ1-2; D gene ambiguous. The germline CDR1 and CDR2 sequences are SNHLY and FYNNEI. The CDR3 spans 12 residues. Trimming took off 2 bases at V and 7 bases at J, with 8 bases between the two ends. CDR3: CASSESEVGYTF. CDR3 in DNA: TGTGCCAGCAGTGAATCAGAGGTTGGCTACACCTTC.

This chain joins TRBV11-2 and TRBJ2-3, with a tentative D call TRBD1 (6 bases). The CDR3 is made up of 12 amino acids. CDR1 and CDR2 from the germline V gene are SGHAT and FQNNGV. Trimming took 5 bases from V and 5 from J, leaving 8 bases between them. As DNA, the CDR3 is TGTGCCAGCAGCCTACAGGGAGATACGCAGTATTTT. Its translation is CASSLQGDTQYF.

This clone was seen only once. V usage is TRBV30 and J usage is TRBJ1-5; 9 bases are shared with TRBD1. CDR1 is GTSNPN, CDR2 SVGIG, per germline (reference sequence). The J segment lost 1 base and the V segment lost 2 bases, leaving 6 bases of the junction unmatched. This CDR3 is built from 16 residues. CDR3 DNA sequence: TGTGCCTGGAGTATCGGGACAGGGAAGAGCAATCAGCCCCAGCATTTT. This translates into CAWSIGTGKSNQPQHF.

The chain joins TRBV21-1 to TRBJ1-1. TRBV21-1 is a pseudogene locus. CDR3 length equals 15 residues. The DNA for the CDR3 is TGTGCCAGCACCCCGGGGGGGCAGGTAAACACTGAAGCTTTCTTT. It specifies CASTPGGQVNTEAFF.

The chain has TRBV6-1 and TRBJ1-5; 8 nucleotides align to TRBD1. J gave up 6 bases and V 6 bases, and 7 bases lay outside the gene matches. There are 14 residues in the CDR3. Looked up from germline, CDR1 is MNHNS and CDR2 is SASEGT. The CDR3 DNA is TGTGCCAGCAGCGAGGACAGGGTTGGTCAGCCCCAGCATTTT. Its translation: CASSEDRVGQPQHF.

V and J are TRBV4-2 and TRBJ2-2, with a tentative D call TRBD1 (5 bases). The CDR3 sequence is 17 residues long. V dropped 0 bases and J dropped 3 bases, with 14 bases sitting between them. Germline-derived CDR1 and CDR2 are LGHNA and YNFKEQ. The CDR3 region has the DNA TGTGCCAGCAGCCAAGATGTCCCAGGGAAGTACACCGGGGAGCTGTTTTTT. Translation gives CASSQDVPGKYTGELFF.

The chain carries TRBV25-1 and TRBJ2-1, with 9 bases lining up with TRBD1. CDR1 MGHDK and CDR2 SYGVNS come from the germline V gene. Trimming took 4 bases from V and 5 from J; bases not matched to a gene: 6. CDR3 length equals 15 residues. CDR3 nucleotides: TGTGCCAGCAGTGGAGGGACAGGGACGGACAATGAGCAGTTCTTC. This sequence encodes CASSGGTGTDNEQFF. The whole variable domain, filled in from reference TRBV25-1 and TRBJ2-1, reads EADIYQTPRYLVIGTGKKITLECSQTMGHDKMYWYQQDPGMELHLIHYSYGVNSTEKGDLSSESTVSRIRTEHFPLTLESARPSHTSQYLCASSGGTGTDNEQFFGPGTRLTVL.

V is TRBV10-3 and J is TRBJ2-7; D is unclear. The ends were cut back, 8 bases at V and 6 bases at J, with 17 bases in the middle. The CDR3 sequence is 13 residues long. Germline V CDR1 and CDR2: ENHRY, SYGVKD. The CDR3 sequence is CAIEASPEAEQYF. DNA for the CDR3: TGTGCCATCGAGGCCAGCCCCGAGGCCGAGCAGTACTTC.

Comments on this clone: Other DNA sequences of this sample code for an identical CDR3. This chain joins TRBV5-6 and TRBJ2-3; possible D gene TRBD1, 6 bases. The CDR3 contains 14 residues. CDR1 is SGHDT and CDR2 is YYEEEE in the germline V gene. The V gene lost 1 base and the J gene lost 1 base, with 7 bases spanning the gap. The CDR3 DNA is TGTGCCAGCAGCTTGCCAGGGGGCACAGATACGCAGTATTTT. Translation gives CASSLPGGTDTQYF.

This chain connects TRBV19 to TRBJ1-1; no definite D call. Germline V gene sequence: CDR1 LNHDA, CDR2 SQIVND (reference sequence). V was trimmed by 2 bases and J by 0 bases, leaving 7 bases between them. CDR3 size: 14 residues. DNA of the CDR3: TGTGCCAGTAGTATAACCAGTATGAACACTGAAGCTTTCTTT. Translating it yields CASSITSMNTEAFF.

DNA of the CDR3: TGTGCCTGCCAGCGGAACCAAGAGACCCAGTACTTC. Its translation: CACQRNQETQYF. The chain has TRBV30 and TRBJ2-5; tentatively, D is TRBD2 (5 bases). V was cut by 6 bases and J by 0 bases, with 8 bases left in between. This CDR3 region has 12 residues. Germline V gene data show CDR1 as GTSNPN and CDR2 as SVGIG (reference sequence).

This clone has only a few counts. The V call is TRBV10-3, the J call TRBJ2-5; 10 nucleotides line up with TRBD2. Matching the DNA end better, TRBJ2-7 makes the J call doubtful. The CDR3 is made up of 16 amino acids. The V gene's germline CDR1 is ENHRY and CDR2 SYGVKD. The CDR3 sequence is CAISESGTSEGYEQYF. For the CDR3, the DNA is TGTGCCATCAGTGAGTCGGGGACTAGCGAGGGCTACGAGCAGTACTTC.

Here the CDR3 reads CASSQALTDYNEQFF. CDR3 DNA sequence: TGCGCCAGCAGCCAAGCTCTAACCGATTACAATGAGCAGTTCTTC. The V call is TRBV4-3, the J call TRBJ2-1; D remains ambiguous. Germline CDR1 is LGHNA and CDR2 is YSLEER. The V end was cut by 1 base, the J end by 4 bases, with 11 bases between. CDR3 length equals 15 residues.

The sample holds a few counts of this clone. This chain connects TRBV7-2 to TRBJ2-2, with D possibly TRBD2 on 6 matching bases. V shed 0 bases and J shed 3 bases, with 11 bases lying between them. The CDR3 consists of 16 residues. Germline assignment: CDR1 SGHTA and CDR2 FQGNSA. In DNA form, the CDR3 reads TGTGCCAGCAGCTTAGCGGCGGGGCCCGACACCGGGGAGCTGTTTTTT. Translated: CASSLAAGPDTGELFF. Full variable domain (missing parts from reference TRBV7-2 and TRBJ2-2): GAGVSQSPSNKVTEKGKDVELRCDPISGHTALYWYRQSLGQGLEFLIYFQGNSAPDKSGLPSDRFSAERTGGSVSTLTIQRTQQEDSAVYLCASSLAAGPDTGELFFGEGSRLTVL.

CDR3 residues: CASSERGSRTDTQYF. The CDR3 coding sequence is TGTGCCAGCAGTGAACGGGGGTCTAGGACAGATACGCAGTATTTT. The rearrangement uses TRBV25-1 and TRBJ2-3; D might be TRBD2 (6 bases). The CDR3 contains 15 residues. Germline CDR1 reads MGHDK; CDR2 reads SYGVNS. V dropped 2 bases and J dropped 3 bases, with 12 bases sitting between them.

The rearrangement joins TRBV11-2 to TRBJ1-1; TRBD1 aligns across 8 bases. Trimming cost V 5 bases and J 3 bases; bases outside gene matches: 8. The CDR3 is made up of 15 amino acids. The germline CDR1 and CDR2 sequences are SGHAT and FQNNGV. In nucleotides, the CDR3 is TGTGCCAGCAGCACCTGGACAGGGCGTTACACTGAAGCTTTCTTT. As protein: CASSTWTGRYTEAFF.

About this clone itself: One end of the junction fails to match germline, which may point to a read error. The chain carries TRBV19 and TRBJ2-7, with 9 bases matching TRBD1. Germline loops: CDR1 LNHDA, CDR2 SQIVND (reference sequence). The CDR3 spans 17 residues. The CDR3 bases are TGTGCCAGTAGTATAGGGCCTTCCGGGACAGGGTCCTCCGAGCAGTACTTC. This encodes CASSIGPSGTGSSEQYF.

This clone was recorded a few times. This chain links TRBV7-2 with TRBJ2-7; a weak D match, TRBD1 (6 bases). CDR3 length equals 17 residues. CDR1 and CDR2 (germline): SGHTA, FQGNSA. With 0 bases removed from V and 0 bases from J, the gap between germline ends came to 15 bases. CDR3 residues: CASSLALRAGDSYEQYF. CDR3 nucleotides: TGTGCCAGCAGCTTAGCCCTCAGGGCAGGGGACTCCTACGAGCAGTACTTC.

V is TRBV12-5 and J is TRBJ2-1; weak D call: TRBD1 (6 bases). The CDR3 sequence is 15 residues long. Looked up from germline, CDR1 is LGHNT and CDR2 is FRNRAP. V shed 7 bases and J shed 1 base, with 14 bases lying between them. CDR3 sequence reads: CASADGRGSYNEQFF. In DNA form, the CDR3 reads TGTGCTAGTGCCGATGGCAGGGGTTCCTACAATGAGCAGTTCTTC.

The rearrangement uses TRBV6-5 and TRBJ1-1, with D hard to call. Per germline, CDR1 MNHEY and CDR2 SVGAGI. V was cut by 0 bases and J by 4 bases, with 9 bases left in between. There are 14 residues in the CDR3. The chain's CDR3 is CASSYSEGPTEAFF. As DNA, the CDR3 is TGTGCCAGCAGTTACTCCGAGGGTCCCACTGAAGCTTTCTTT.